This entry lists 19 T cell receptor beta chains sequenced from one sample in a study of regulatory T cells in long-lasting Graves disease. Indicated time point: persistent/refractory GD, antithyroid drugs over 5 years with positive TRAb. There was RNA extracted from PBMCs, and the TCR library was made from it. For TCR beta, libraries came from iRepertoire HTBI primers and Arm-PCR of CDR3 regions. Each CDR3 protein is one row after TCRdb ran MiXCR on the multiplex PCR reads. Counted here are hundreds of thousands of distinct CDR3 sequences, approximately 22% occurring once; the ten biggest clones make up under 15%. Here the sequenced sample was peripheral blood mononuclear cells (PBMCs), taken when the disease was refractory, from a patient treated with antithyroid drugs. These receptor sequences come from a female donor with Graves disease.

The chain joins TRBV6-1 to TRBJ1-5, with D uncertain. V lost 8 bases and J lost 7, with 18 bases in between. The CDR3 spans 14 residues. CDR1 and CDR2 (germline): MNHNS, SASEGT. The CDR3 reads CASSGGILFQPQHF. DNA for the CDR3: TGTGCCAGCTCCGGCGGGATACTTTTCCAGCCCCAGCATTTT.

In regard to this clonotype: This may come from a read error, since a much larger clone is one base off. The chain couples TRBV6-1 to TRBJ1-2; TRBD1 is a possible D gene (5 bases). The germline gives CDR1 MNHNS, CDR2 SASEGT. CDR3 length: 16 residues. The CDR3 reads CAGSEVLGTVLPVYTF. The CDR3 DNA follows: TGTGCCGGCAGTGAAGTTTTGGGGACGGTACTACCAGTGTACACCTTC.

This clonotype has a count of ten or more. CDR3 protein: CATSAGTWSYEQYF. In DNA, the CDR3 is TGTGCCACCAGCGCCGGGACATGGTCCTACGAGCAGTACTTC. The rearrangement links TRBV24-1 to TRBJ2-7; maybe TRBD1 (6 bases). This CDR3 comprises 14 residues. Germline V gene sequence: CDR1 KGHDR, CDR2 SFDVKD. V was clipped by 7 bases and J by 1 base, with 13 bases between them.

This clonotype was observed many times. The chain's CDR3 is CASSWAVYEQYF. As DNA, the CDR3 is TGTGCCAGCAGTTGGGCGGTATACGAGCAGTACTTC. This sequence joins TRBV12-3 or TRBV12-4 and TRBJ2-7; D uncertain. Trimming stripped 4 bases from V and 4 bases from J, with 8 bases between. This CDR3 comprises 12 residues.

At least ten counts were recorded for this clonotype. The chain is built from TRBV11-2 and TRBJ2-7; no clear D. V was pared by 5 bases and J by 2 bases, with 4 bases between. Germline CDR1 is SGHAT and CDR2 is FQNNGV. The CDR3 totals 11 residues. CDR3 protein: CASSETYEQYF. The CDR3 nucleotides are TGTGCCAGCAGCGAGACCTACGAGCAGTACTTC.

This clonotype showed up many times. The chain has TRBV11-1 and TRBJ2-7, with TRBD2 matching 11 bases. The CDR3 is 14 amino acids. Germline trimming cut 5 bases from V and 6 bases from J; bases unmatched to any gene: 6. Germline lookup yields CDR1 SGHAT and CDR2 FQDESV (reference sequence). CDR3 region: CASSILAGVSEQYF. CDR3 in DNA: TGTGCCAGCAGCATACTAGCGGGAGTCTCCGAGCAGTACTTC.

This clonotype occurred many times. The chain carries TRBV28 and TRBJ1-1; D is undetermined. Germline V lookup: CDR1 MDHEN, CDR2 SYDVKM. CDR3 length: 12 residues. V was shortened by 7 bases and J by 1 base, with 7 bases between the two germline ends. This chain's CDR3 is CASTWTNTEAFF. The CDR3 nucleotides are TGTGCCAGCACCTGGACGAACACTGAAGCTTTCTTT.

The sample holds many counts of this clonotype. V is TRBV5-6 and J is TRBJ2-7, with D uncertain. CDR1 SGHDT and CDR2 YYEEEE come from the germline V gene. Deletions cut 4 bases from V and 2 bases from J, with 7 bases between. CDR3 size: 12 residues. The DNA of the CDR3 is TGTGCCAGCAGCGACACAACCTACGAGCAGTACTTC. Amino acids: CASSDTTYEQYF.

This clonotype was picked up many times. CDR3 in DNA: TGTGCCAGCAGTGAAGAGGGGGGAAACATTCAGTACTTC. It codes for CASSEEGGNIQYF. This chain connects TRBV2 to TRBJ2-4; D might be TRBD1 or TRBD2, each matching 6 bases. Germline V gene lookup returns CDR1 SNHLY and CDR2 FYNNEI. Between the trimmed V and J ends, which lost 1 base and 6 bases, there was a span of 7 bases. This CDR3 contains 13 residues.

This clonotype was detected only a few times. This sequence joins TRBV9 and TRBJ2-2; D remains unclear. Germline CDR1 and CDR2: SGDLS and YYNGEE. V shed 0 bases and J shed 7 bases, with 7 bases lying between them. The CDR3 is 13 residues long. In nucleotides, the CDR3 is TGTGCCAGCAGCGTAGAACCCCGCGGGGAGCTGTTTTTT. Amino acids: CASSVEPRGELFF.

This chain joins TRBV12-3 or TRBV12-4 and TRBJ1-5; D perhaps matches TRBD1 (5 bases). Trimming took 2 bases from V and 6 from J, leaving 17 bases between them. CDR3 length equals 16 residues. CDR3 sequence: CASSLFSPGLSQPQHF. As DNA, the CDR3 is TGTGCCAGCAGTTTATTCTCTCCAGGGTTAAGTCAGCCCCAGCATTTT.

In its sample, this clonotype was seen many times. This chain joins TRBV12-3 or TRBV12-4 and TRBJ1-1, with TRBD1 matching 7 bases. V was pared by 4 bases and J by 1 base, with 3 bases of the junction left unmatched. This CDR3 has 14 amino acids. The CDR3 coding sequence is TGTGCCAGCAGTTCAGACAGGGAGAACACTGAAGCTTTCTTT. Translating gives CASSSDRENTEAFF.

This clonotype was picked up a small number of times. The J gene is TRBJ1-5, the V gene TRBV19, with D possibly being TRBD1 (5 bases). V lost 6 bases and J lost 3, with 15 bases in between. The CDR3 runs to 15 residues. Germline-derived CDR1 and CDR2 are LNHDA and SQIVND (reference sequence). CDR3: CASRYRQNYNQPQHF. CDR3 nucleotides: TGTGCCAGTAGATATCGACAGAATTACAATCAGCCCCAGCATTTT.

The chain uses TRBV3-1 and TRBJ2-7, with a possible D match to TRBD1 (6 bases). V lost 4 bases and J lost 3, with 13 bases in between. The CDR3 totals 14 residues. Germline CDR1 is LGHDT and CDR2 is YNNKEL (reference sequence). The CDR3 nucleotides are TGTGCCAGCAGCCGACGGGACAAACTCTACGAGCAGTACTTC. Its translation is CASSRRDKLYEQYF.

This clonotype was counted many times. The chain carries TRBV7-9 and TRBJ2-5; the D is unclear. There are 14 residues in the CDR3. The V end lost 4 bases, the J end lost 3 bases, and 12 bases lay between the germline ends. Per germline, CDR1 SEHNR and CDR2 FQNEAQ (reference sequence). CDR3 nucleotides: TGTGCCAGCAGCTGGAGAGCTACAGAAGAGACCCAGTACTTC. Translated: CASSWRATEETQYF. Complete variable domain (other parts from reference TRBV7-9 and TRBJ2-5): DTGVSQNPRHKITKRGQNVTFRCDPISEHNRLYWYRQTLGQGPEFLTYFQNEAQLEKSRLLSDRFSAERPKGSFSTLEIQRTEQGDSAMYLCASSWRATEETQYFGPGTRLLVL.

This clonotype was seen only once. The junction departs from the called germline gene at one end, perhaps through a read error. This chain uses TRBV7-3 with TRBJ2-2, with 12 nucleotides matching TRBD2. Germline V gene sequence: CDR1 SGHTA, CDR2 FQGTGA. The CDR3 is 16 amino acids. CDR3 amino acids: CASSLRLAGVVGELSF. CDR3 DNA sequence: TGTGCCAGCAGCCTCAGACTAGCGGGAGTGGTCGGGGAGCTGTCTTTT.

V gene TRBV5-1 combines with J gene TRBJ2-5, with D maybe TRBD2 (6 bases). Trimming stripped 2 bases from V and 1 base from J, with 18 bases between. The CDR3 covers 17 residues. In germline, CDR1 is SGHRS, CDR2 YFSETQ. The CDR3 loop is CASSLSSFGRSQETQYF. The CDR3 nucleotides are TGCGCCAGCAGCTTAAGCAGTTTTGGGAGGAGCCAAGAGACCCAGTACTTC.

This clonotype came up many times. The chain carries TRBV12-3 or TRBV12-4 and TRBJ2-7; D gene unclear. V lost 4 bases and J lost 4, with 20 bases in between. CDR3 length: 16 amino acids. The CDR3 DNA reads as TGTGCCAGCAGTTCCCTGGAAGGGTTACCTATTTACGAGCAGTACTTC. Protein: CASSSLEGLPIYEQYF.

The table lists this clonotype with a few counts. The genes are TRBV7-2 and TRBJ2-5; D remains ambiguous. Germline V CDR1 and CDR2: SGHTA, FQGNSA. This CDR3 has 13 amino acids. Trimming pared 3 bases from V and 5 bases from J, leaving 10 bases between. The CDR3 protein is CASSFVGLETQYF. As DNA, the CDR3 is TGTGCCAGCAGCTTTGTAGGTTTGGAGACCCAGTACTTC.